This T cell receptor beta chain was identified in a study of CD8+CD57+ T cells in acquired aplastic anemia. Study-level information: Sorted cells (CD4+ and CD8+) yielded DNA amounts that averaged roughly 3.5 ug.

Genomic DNA templated the TCR beta VDJ and CDR3 profiling. MiXCR, run by TCRdb on the reads, gives a single entry per CDR3 protein. The sample lists 180,000 or so distinct CDR3 sequences, less than 65% seen once, with under 55% in the top ten. Patients sequenced had flow cytometry evidence of CD8+CD57+ cell expansion. The enrolled patients all had severe acquired aplastic anemia. The CDR3 sequence is 13 residues long. With V trimmed by 3 bases and J by 6 bases, 5 bases remained unmatched. CDR1 is MNHNS and CDR2 is SASEGT in the germline V gene. The sequenced material came from sorted CD4+, CD8+, or CD8+CD57+ T cells (not recorded which) from PBMCs. The rearrangement links TRBV6-1 to TRBJ2-7; the match to TRBD1 covers 7 bases. This receptor was obtained from a human donor with aplastic anemia. The CDR3 DNA follows: TGTGCCAGCAGTGATTCAACAGGGGTCGAGCAGTACTTC. Amino acid sequence: CASSDSTGVEQYF.